Following are 14 T cell receptor beta chains from one sample sequenced in a study of blood T cell repertoires in COVID-19. TCRdb's table, derived via immunoSEQ multiplex PCR, lists solely in-frame clones and lacks some. The sample consists of around 100,000 clones, 90% of them appearing once. The material sequenced was peripheral blood. These receptors all come from a man between 45 and 60 years old with acute or convalescent COVID-19.

This clone has just a few counts. The chain recombines TRBV30 with TRBJ1-2, with 8 bases lining up with TRBD1. V shed 3 bases, J shed 4 bases, and the junction held 7 bases outside the gene matches. CDR3 length: 14 amino acids. Germline CDR1 is GTSNPN and CDR2 is SVGIG (reference sequence). This chain's CDR3 is CAWSPGGASYGYTF. In DNA form, the CDR3 reads TGTGCCTGGAGCCCAGGGGGCGCGAGCTATGGCTACACCTTC.

The gene calls are TRBV28 and TRBJ1-1; D possibly corresponds to TRBD1 (6 bases). The V end lost 7 bases, the J end lost 7 bases, and 22 bases lay between the germline ends. Germline CDR1 reads MDHEN; CDR2 reads SYDVKM. This CDR3 has 15 residues. This CDR3 reads CASTTASRGRGEAFF. The DNA of the CDR3 is TGTGCCAGCACCACAGCCTCGCGGGGGCGAGGTGAAGCTTTCTTT. Full variable domain (outside the CDR3, taken from reference TRBV28 and TRBJ1-1): DVKVTQSSRYLVKRTGEKVFLECVQDMDHENMFWYRQDPGLGLRLIYFSYDVKMKEKGDIPEGYSVSREKKERFSLILESASTNQTSMYLCASTTASRGRGEAFFGQGTRLTVV.

The chain employs TRBV28 and TRBJ2-5; D is possibly TRBD2 (7 bases). The V end lost 8 bases, the J end lost 5 bases, and 21 bases lay between the germline ends. Germline V gene sequence: CDR1 MDHEN, CDR2 SYDVKM. The CDR3 spans 15 residues. The chain's CDR3 is CASRIGGGGRETQYF. The CDR3 DNA is TGTGCCAGCCGAATCGGTGGGGGGGGCCGGGAGACCCAGTACTTC.

The chain is built from TRBV7-9 and TRBJ2-7, with D hard to call. Trimming stripped 0 bases from V and 2 bases from J, with 11 bases between. The CDR3 has 15 amino acids. CDR1 is SEHNR and CDR2 is FQNEAQ in the germline V gene (reference sequence). CDR3 in DNA: TGTGCCAGCAGCTTAGCACGACTGACGACCTACGAGCAGTACTTC. Translation gives CASSLARLTTYEQYF.

The chain employs TRBV3-1 (or the pseudogene TRBV3-2) and TRBJ2-1; 7 bases map to TRBD2. There are 18 residues in the CDR3. V lost 1 base, J lost 9 bases, and 18 bases stayed unmatched. Per germline, CDR1 LGHDT and CDR2 YNNKEL (reference sequence). This CDR3 is CASSQGWGGRNGLPEQFF. Written as DNA, the CDR3 is TGTGCCAGCAGCCAAGGATGGGGCGGGAGAAATGGTTTACCTGAGCAGTTCTTC.

The chain carries TRBV6-2 or TRBV6-3 and TRBJ1-5, with a tentative D call TRBD1 (5 bases). V lost 6 bases and J lost 4, with 19 bases in between. Looked up from germline, CDR1 is MNHEY and CDR2 is SVGEGT. The CDR3 runs to 16 residues. The CDR3 region is CASSTDRTPLNQPQHF. The DNA of the CDR3 is TGTGCCAGCAGCACAGACCGGACACCCCTAAATCAGCCCCAGCATTTT.

The chain couples TRBV5-4 to TRBJ2-1; 9 bases map to TRBD2. The CDR3 consists of 13 residues. The germline V gene encodes CDR1 SGHNT and CDR2 YYREEE (reference sequence). Trimming at V came to 0 bases and at J to 11 bases, leaving 3 bases not matched to a gene. DNA of the CDR3: TGTGCCAGCAGCTTGGTCCTAGCGGGGAAGCAGTTCTTC. Protein product: CASSLVLAGKQFF.

V is TRBV18 and J is TRBJ1-4; D unclear. The germline V gene encodes CDR1 KGHSH and CDR2 LQKENI. This CDR3 is built from 13 residues. V lost 4 bases to trimming and J lost 10 bases, with 13 bases between them. CDR3 in DNA: TGTGCCAGCTCACTTGCGGACGGAGGAAAACTGTTTTTT. It codes for CASSLADGGKLFF.

This sequence joins TRBV7-9 and TRBJ1-4; TRBD1 might be the D (6 bases). The V and J ends lost 4 bases and 6 bases respectively, with 15 bases between them. CDR1 SEHNR and CDR2 FQNEAQ come from the germline V gene (reference sequence). This CDR3 region has 15 residues. The CDR3: CASSSERGWDEKLFF. The CDR3 DNA is TGTGCCAGCAGCTCGGAAAGGGGGTGGGATGAAAAACTGTTTTTT.

This chain joins TRBV27 and TRBJ2-3, with 12 nucleotides matching TRBD2. The CDR3 runs to 17 residues. Germline values: CDR1 MNHEY, CDR2 SMNVEV (reference sequence). V shed 5 bases and J 2 bases; nucleotides not matched to a gene: 8. This CDR3 reads CASSLRTSGKNTDTQYF. The CDR3 DNA reads as TGTGCCAGCAGTCTCCGGACTAGCGGGAAGAACACAGATACGCAGTATTTT.

The CDR3 sequence is CASSVASGSITDTQYF. The DNA of the CDR3 is TGTGCCAGCAGTGTCGCTAGCGGGAGTATCACAGATACGCAGTATTTT. The V gene is TRBV6-1, the J gene TRBJ2-3; 10 nucleotides match TRBD2. The ends lost 4 bases at V and 2 bases at J; junction bases unmatched: 6. CDR1 is MNHNS and CDR2 is SASEGT in the germline V gene. This CDR3 contains 16 residues.

The gene calls are TRBV20-1 and TRBJ2-5; TRBD2 aligns across 10 bases. This CDR3 spans 16 amino acids. The germline CDR1 and CDR2 sequences are DFQATT and SNEGSKA (reference sequence). J lost 4 bases, V lost 3 bases, and 11 bases had no gene match. CDR3: CSASASGRAGAETQYF. The CDR3 DNA reads TGCAGTGCTAGTGCGAGCGGGAGGGCGGGTGCAGAGACCCAGTACTTC.

The chain combines TRBV19 with TRBJ2-1; 8 nucleotides match TRBD1. With V trimmed by 4 bases and J by 10 bases, 12 bases remained unmatched. Germline CDR1 LNHDA, CDR2 SQIVND (reference sequence). CDR3 length equals 15 residues. This CDR3 is CASSTRTGKSSEQFF. The CDR3 DNA follows: TGTGCCAGTAGTACAAGGACAGGGAAATCGTCGGAGCAGTTCTTC.

The CDR3 is CATSADRDTQYF. In DNA form, the CDR3 reads TGTGCCACCAGTGCAGACAGAGATACGCAGTATTTT. The rearrangement joins TRBV24-1 to TRBJ2-3; maybe TRBD1 (5 bases). The germline CDR1 and CDR2 sequences are KGHDR and SFDVKD. The CDR3 consists of 12 residues. Between the trimmed V and J ends, which lost 5 bases and 5 bases, there was a span of 7 bases.